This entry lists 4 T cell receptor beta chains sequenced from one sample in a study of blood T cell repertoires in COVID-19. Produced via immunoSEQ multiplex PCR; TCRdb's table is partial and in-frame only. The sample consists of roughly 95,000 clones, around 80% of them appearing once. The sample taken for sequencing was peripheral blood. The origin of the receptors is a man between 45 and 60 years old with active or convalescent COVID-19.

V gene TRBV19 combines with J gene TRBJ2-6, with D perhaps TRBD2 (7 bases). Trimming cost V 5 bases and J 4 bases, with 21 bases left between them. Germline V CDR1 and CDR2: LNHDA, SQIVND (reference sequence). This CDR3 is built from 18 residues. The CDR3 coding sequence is TGTGCCAGTAGTGATTGGCGGGGGCTCCATGGAGGGGCCAACGTCCTGACTTTC. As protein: CASSDWRGLHGGANVLTF.

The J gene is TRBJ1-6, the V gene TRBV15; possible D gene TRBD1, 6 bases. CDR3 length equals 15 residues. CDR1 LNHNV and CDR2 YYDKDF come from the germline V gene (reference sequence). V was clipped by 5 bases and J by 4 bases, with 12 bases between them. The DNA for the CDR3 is TGTGCCACCAGCGTCCGGACAGATTATAATTCACCCCTCCACTTT. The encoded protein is CATSVRTDYNSPLHF.

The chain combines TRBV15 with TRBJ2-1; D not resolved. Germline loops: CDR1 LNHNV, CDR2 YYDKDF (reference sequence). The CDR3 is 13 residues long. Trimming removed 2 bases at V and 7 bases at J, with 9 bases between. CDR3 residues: CATSRSPENEQFF. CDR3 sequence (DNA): TGTGCCACCAGCAGATCACCTGAGAATGAGCAGTTCTTC.

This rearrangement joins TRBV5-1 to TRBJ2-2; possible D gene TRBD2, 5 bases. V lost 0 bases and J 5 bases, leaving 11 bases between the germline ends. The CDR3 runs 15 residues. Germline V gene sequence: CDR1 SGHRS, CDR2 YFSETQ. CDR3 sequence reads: CASSLAWERTGELFF. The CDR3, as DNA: TGCGCCAGCAGCTTGGCCTGGGAGAGGACCGGGGAGCTGTTTTTT. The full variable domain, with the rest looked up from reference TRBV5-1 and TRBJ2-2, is KAGVTQTPRYLIKTRGQQVTLSCSPISGHRSVSWYQQTPGQGLQFLFEYFSETQRNKGNFPGRFSGRQFSNSRSEMNVSTLELGDSALYLCASSLAWERTGELFFGEGSRLTVL.